This T cell receptor beta chain was recovered during a study of blood T cells in healthy people across ages. The authors ran a second PCR of 7 to 11 cycles using a sample-barcoded 5' primer and a J-beta primer mix. Each CDR3 protein is one row after TCRdb ran MiXCR on the 5' RACE reads. The sample lists fewer than 1,200,000 distinct CDR3 sequences; 20% to 25% were seen once. The same specimen was also included in a second study, on T cells of mothers and their children.

Sequencing used blood. The source is a girl aged 2 to 10 in good health.

The CDR3, as DNA: TGCGCCAGCAGCTCCTGGACGGACTCCTACGAGCAGTACTTC. Protein sequence: CASSSWTDSYEQYF. The chain couples TRBV5-1 to TRBJ2-5; unclear D gene. The tail of the sequence fits TRBJ2-7 better, so the J call may be wrong. The CDR3 is 14 amino acids. Germline CDR1 and CDR2: SGHRS and YFSETQ.